This is a list of T cell receptor beta chains from one sample in a study of T-cell reconstitution after alpha-beta-depleted transplantation in children. One entry per CDR3 protein results from TCRdb running MiXCR on the PCR reads. This table holds some 500,000 distinct CDR3 sequences, approximately 16% found once. This specimen consisted of PBMCs from the stem cell graft donor, obtained from the stem cell graft. The receptors stem from a human donor who donated a stem cell graft to a child with acute lymphoblastic leukemia. The CDR3 runs from the conserved cysteine through the conserved F or W. The D gene is left open where the match is weak. A clone size is listed for some rows: how often the clone was seen (once, few, many), or a class if it is expanded.

v_gene	abundance	d_gene	j_gene	CDR3nt	CDR3aa
TRBV7-9	NA	NA	TRBJ2-5	TGTGCCAGCAGCCCTTTTACAGAGACCCAGTACTTC	CASSPFTETQYF
TRBV4-1	few	NA	TRBJ2-7	TGCGCCAGCAGCCAAGGCCGCTTAGGGAACGAGCAGTACTTC	CASSQGRLGNEQYF
TRBV12-3/TRBV12-4	NA	NA	TRBJ1-3	TGTGCCAGCAATCGACAGACGCCGGACCCAAAGACTGGAAACACCATATATTTT	CASNRQTPDPKTGNTIYF
TRBV29-1	NA	NA	TRBJ1-5	TGCAGCGTTGAGGTTACAGGTAATCAGCCCCAGCATTTT	CSVEVTGNQPQHF
TRBV6-1	NA	TRBD1	TRBJ2-1	TGTGCCAGCAGTGGACAGGGGGCATTCAATGAGCAGTTCTTC	CASSGQGAFNEQFF
TRBV5-1	NA	NA	TRBJ1-2	TGCGCCAGCAGCCAAGACAGGAGTGGCTACACCTTC	CASSQDRSGYTF
TRBV20-1	few	NA	TRBJ2-1	TGCAGTGCTAGAGATTTCGCGGGCGGTAACAATGAGCAGTTCTTC	CSARDFAGGNNEQFF
TRBV18	NA	TRBD1	TRBJ2-6	TGTGCCAGCTCATCCGGGACAGGGAAGTCTGGGGCCAACGTCCTGACTTTC	CASSSGTGKSGANVLTF
TRBV10-3	NA	NA	TRBJ2-7	TGTGCCATCAGTGAGTCCCGGAGCCCCAGTTTTCCCTACGAGCAGTACTTC	CAISESRSPSFPYEQYF
TRBV5-1	NA	NA	TRBJ2-1	TGCGCCAGCGGCCTTTCTGGAGAGCAGTTCTTC	CASGLSGEQFF
TRBV28	NA	NA	TRBJ2-5	TGTGCCAGCAGTACTCCTCAAGAGACCCAGTACTTC	CASSTPQETQYF
TRBV12-3/TRBV12-4	once	NA	TRBJ1-5	TGTGCCAGCAGTTTAGCGGGGGGTAGGGGGCAGCCCCAGCATTTT	CASSLAGGRGQPQHF
TRBV29-1	few	NA	TRBJ1-3	TGCAGCGTTGTGGCGCCCAGAAACACCATATATTTT	CSVVAPRNTIYF
TRBV5-1	few	TRBD1	TRBJ2-7	TGCGCCAGCAGCTTGGACAGGGGAGCGGCATCCCACGAGCAGTACTTC	CASSLDRGAASHEQYF
TRBV4-1	NA	NA	TRBJ1-2	TGCGCCAGCAGCCAAGTAGGACAGCCCGCGGATGGCTACACCTTC	CASSQVGQPADGYTF
TRBV7-9	few	TRBD1	TRBJ1-5	TGTGCCAGCAGCCCTGGGACAGGGCCCAATCAGCCCCAGCATTTT	CASSPGTGPNQPQHF
TRBV5-1	few	TRBD1	TRBJ1-2	TGCGCCAGCAGCAAGGAGGTGACAGGGTCCTATGGCTACACCTTC	CASSKEVTGSYGYTF
TRBV25-1	NA	TRBD1	TRBJ2-1	TGTGCCAGCAGTGGACAGGGAAGATCCTCAAATGAGCAGTTCTTC	CASSGQGRSSNEQFF
TRBV5-1	NA	NA	TRBJ1-2	TGCGCCAGCAGCTTGTTAGGGGTGGGCTACACCTTC	CASSLLGVGYTF
TRBV9	few	TRBD2	TRBJ2-3	TGTGCCAGCAGCGTAATGGGACTAGTAACAGATACGCAGTATTTT	CASSVMGLVTDTQYF
TRBV6-5	few	NA	TRBJ1-6	TGTGCCAGCAATTTGGGGAATTATAATTCACCCCTCCACTTT	CASNLGNYNSPLHF
TRBV5-1	NA	NA	TRBJ2-7	TGCGCCAGCAGCTTGGATGGTGGATTTTTGTCCTACGAGCAGTACTTC	CASSLDGGFLSYEQYF
TRBV4-1	NA	TRBD1	TRBJ1-6	TGCGCCAGCAGCCAAGAGGGGACAGGGGGATTTTCACCCCTCCACTTT	CASSQEGTGGFSPLHF
TRBV5-1	NA	NA	TRBJ1-4	TGCGCCAGCAGCTCGCAGGCAACTAATGAAAAACTGTTTTTT	CASSSQATNEKLFF
TRBV13	few	NA	TRBJ2-3	TGTGCCAGCAGCGGCCAGGAGGGGTTAGGAGATACGCAGTATTTT	CASSGQEGLGDTQYF
TRBV10-3	few	NA	TRBJ2-5	TGTGCCATCAGTGAGCCGGGGGAGACCCAGTACTTC	CAISEPGETQYF
TRBV18	NA	TRBD2	TRBJ2-7	TGTGCCAGCTCACGTGAGGGACTAGCGGGAGCCGAGCAGTACTTC	CASSREGLAGAEQYF
TRBV6-2/TRBV6-3	NA	TRBD2	TRBJ2-5	TGTGCCAGCAGATACCTAGCGGGGCTCCAAGAGACCCAGTACTTC	CASRYLAGLQETQYF
TRBV20-1	few	NA	TRBJ1-4	TGCAGTGCTCTACACACTGACGGTGGCCGGGAAAAACTGTTTTTT	CSALHTDGGREKLFF
TRBV9	many	NA	TRBJ2-7	TGTGCCAGCAGCGTAGGATCTGACTACGAGCAGTACTTC	CASSVGSDYEQYF
TRBV27	few	TRBD1	TRBJ1-1	TGTGCCAGCAGTTATCGGACAGGGCCCACTGAAGCTTTCTTT	CASSYRTGPTEAFF
TRBV5-8	few	NA	TRBJ2-7	TGTGCCAGCACTTCAGGGACCTACGAGCAGTACTTC	CASTSGTYEQYF
TRBV2	NA	NA	TRBJ2-7	TGTGCCAGCACGAGGATGAGCTACGAGCAGTACTTC	CASTRMSYEQYF
TRBV20-1	NA	TRBD1	TRBJ1-1	TGCAGTGCCACACCGACAGGGATTGACACTGAAGCTTTCTTT	CSATPTGIDTEAFF
TRBV5-5	few	TRBD2	TRBJ2-1	TGTGCCAGCAGCTTCCCGGCGACTAGCGCACACAATGAGCAGTTCTTC	CASSFPATSAHNEQFF
TRBV9	few	NA	TRBJ2-7	TGTGCCAGCAGCGTAGCAGTAGCGGAGGGCCCCTACGAGCAGTACTTC	CASSVAVAEGPYEQYF